This entry concerns a single T cell receptor (beta chain). V lost 5 bases, J lost 1 base, and 4 bases stayed unmatched. CDR1 and CDR2 from the germline V gene are LNHDA and SQIVND (reference sequence). CDR3 length: 14 residues. This sample was included in a study of blood T cell repertoires in COVID-19. The protocol was immunoSEQ multiplex PCR, while the TCRdb copy is restricted to in-frame clones and leaves out a portion. The sample includes 500,000 or so clones, 87% of them seen just once. The sequence was collected from a woman aged 18-30 years who had recovered from COVID-19. V and J are TRBV19 and TRBJ1-1; 7 bases fit TRBD1. Sequenced sample: PBMCs or T cells enriched from blood (not recorded which). The CDR3 here is CASSPTGSNTEAFF. CDR3 coding DNA: TGTGCCAGTAGTCCGACAGGGTCGAACACTGAAGCTTTCTTT.